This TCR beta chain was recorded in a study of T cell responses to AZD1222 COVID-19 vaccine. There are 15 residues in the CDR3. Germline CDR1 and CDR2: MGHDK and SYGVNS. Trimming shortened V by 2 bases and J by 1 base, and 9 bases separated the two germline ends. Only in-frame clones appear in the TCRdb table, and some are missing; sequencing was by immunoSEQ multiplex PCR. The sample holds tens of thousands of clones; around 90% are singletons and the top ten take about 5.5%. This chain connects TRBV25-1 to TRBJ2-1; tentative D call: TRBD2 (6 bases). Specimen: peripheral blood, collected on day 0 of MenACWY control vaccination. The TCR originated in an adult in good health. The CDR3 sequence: CASSERAGSYNEQFF. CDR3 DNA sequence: TGTGCCAGCAGTGAACGCGCGGGGTCCTACAATGAGCAGTTCTTC.